Listed below are T cell receptor beta chains from one sample, sequenced in a study of blood T cell repertoires in COVID-19. The method was immunoSEQ multiplex PCR; TCRdb's version includes in-frame clones alone and lacks a portion of them. The sample yields 200,000 to 300,000 clones, more than 75% seen once. The sample was peripheral blood. The receptors were gathered from a woman in her seventies with active or convalescent COVID-19. The CDR3 runs from the conserved cysteine through the conserved F or W. Clone size is stated in some rows and not others, as once, few, many or a class when expanded.

clone size: -
V gene: TRBV12-3/TRBV12-4
CDR3 protein: CASSNRGEAFF

clone size: -
V gene: TRBV2
CDR3 protein: CASTSTTTGGNQPQHF

clone size: -
V gene: TRBV4-1
CDR3 protein: CASSQDLTPGETQYF

clone size: -
V gene: TRBV7-9
CDR3 protein: CAVSSSSPLHF

clone size: -
V gene: TRBV3-1/TRBV3-2
CDR3 protein: CASSQFGTGIYGYTF

clone size: -
V gene: TRBV7-3
CDR3 protein: CASSLRGQNTEAFF

clone size: -
V gene: TRBV29-1
CDR3 protein: CISLEDYGYTF

clone size: -
V gene: TRBV12-5
CDR3 protein: CASGPPRPGGRYEQYF

clone size: -
V gene: TRBV7-2
CDR3 protein: CASSYRVAGPPREQYF

clone size: few
V gene: TRBV9
CDR3 protein: CASSASRGQGYNGYTF

clone size: -
V gene: TRBV29-1
CDR3 protein: CSVAAGGADTQYF

clone size: -
V gene: TRBV5-1
CDR3 protein: CATQGSGNTIYF

clone size: -
V gene: TRBV19
CDR3 protein: CASSILAGNQPQHF

clone size: -
V gene: TRBV2
CDR3 protein: CATRENTEAFF

clone size: -
V gene: TRBV7-2
CDR3 protein: CASRDPGQINEKLFF

clone size: -
V gene: TRBV6-5
CDR3 protein: CASSYGSGSSGNTIYF

clone size: -
V gene: TRBV7-2
CDR3 protein: CASSSTGGVLDTQYF

clone size: -
V gene: TRBV7-9
CDR3 protein: CASSARGSDGYTF

clone size: -
V gene: TRBV6-5
CDR3 protein: CASEALSGAYNEQFF

clone size: -
V gene: TRBV18
CDR3 protein: CASSPTGNRKTDTQYF

clone size: -
V gene: TRBV4-1
CDR3 protein: CASSQEKRASGANTGELFF

clone size: -
V gene: TRBV15
CDR3 protein: CATSRDGRNGYTF

clone size: few
V gene: TRBV6-5
CDR3 protein: CASTQRRTYGYTF

clone size: -
V gene: TRBV18
CDR3 protein: CASSPSQGTSGNTIYF

clone size: -
V gene: TRBV10-3
CDR3 protein: CAISESGGATEAFF

clone size: -
V gene: TRBV5-8
CDR3 protein: CASSSGTSGFNEQFF

clone size: once
V gene: TRBV12-3/TRBV12-4
CDR3 protein: CASSFGSATEAFF

clone size: -
V gene: TRBV7-2
CDR3 protein: CASSGPQRGKYNSPLHF

clone size: -
V gene: TRBV6-5
CDR3 protein: CASSYSWTAEAFF

clone size: -
V gene: TRBV7-2
CDR3 protein: CASSPQGRSEETQYF

clone size: -
V gene: TRBV3-1/TRBV3-2
CDR3 protein: CASSQDQGRSGVKKLFF

clone size: -
V gene: TRBV6-6
CDR3 protein: CASTAEDSGLYGYTF

clone size: -
V gene: TRBV19
CDR3 protein: CASSPLGQSYGYTF

clone size: -
V gene: TRBV2
CDR3 protein: CATLFNRGNGYTF

clone size: -
V gene: TRBV2
CDR3 protein: CASSEVRGASGNTIYF

clone size: -
V gene: TRBV5-6
CDR3 protein: CASSAITGAAARGYTF

clone size: -
V gene: TRBV18
CDR3 protein: CASSPPSRPGGYEQYF

clone size: -
V gene: TRBV19
CDR3 protein: CASSFARGNEYSNQPQHF

clone size: -
V gene: TRBV6-5
CDR3 protein: CASREEGSGNTIYF

clone size: -
V gene: TRBV6-2/TRBV6-3
CDR3 protein: CASSGLTNTEAFF

clone size: -
V gene: TRBV7-3
CDR3 protein: CASSSISGAGELFF